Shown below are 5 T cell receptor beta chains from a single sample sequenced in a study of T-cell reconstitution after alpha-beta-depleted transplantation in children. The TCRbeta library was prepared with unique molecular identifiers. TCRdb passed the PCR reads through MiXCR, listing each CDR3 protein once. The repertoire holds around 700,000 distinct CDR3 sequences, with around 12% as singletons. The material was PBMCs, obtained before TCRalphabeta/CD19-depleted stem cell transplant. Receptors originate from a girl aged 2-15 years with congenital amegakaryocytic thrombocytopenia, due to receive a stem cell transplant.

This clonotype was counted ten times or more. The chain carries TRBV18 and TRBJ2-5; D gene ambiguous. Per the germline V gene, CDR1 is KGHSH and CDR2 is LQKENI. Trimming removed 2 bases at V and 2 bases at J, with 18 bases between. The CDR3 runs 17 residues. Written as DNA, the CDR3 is TGTGCCAGCTCACCATTTGGAGTTGCTTTTAGACAAGAGACCCAGTACTTC. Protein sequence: CASSPFGVAFRQETQYF.

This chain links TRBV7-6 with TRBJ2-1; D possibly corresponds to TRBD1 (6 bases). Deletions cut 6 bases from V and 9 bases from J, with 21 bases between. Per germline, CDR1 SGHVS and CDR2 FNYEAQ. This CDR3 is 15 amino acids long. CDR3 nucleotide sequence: TGTGCCAGCAGTGTTATGGGGGCCCTGCTAGGTGAGCAGTTCTTC. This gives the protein CASSVMGALLGEQFF.

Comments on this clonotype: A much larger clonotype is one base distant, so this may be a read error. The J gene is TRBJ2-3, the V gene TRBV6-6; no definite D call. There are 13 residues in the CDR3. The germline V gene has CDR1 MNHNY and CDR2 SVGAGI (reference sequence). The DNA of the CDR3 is TGTTCCCATACTTTGACTTCCACAGAAACGCAGTATTTT. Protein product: CSHTLTSTETQYF.

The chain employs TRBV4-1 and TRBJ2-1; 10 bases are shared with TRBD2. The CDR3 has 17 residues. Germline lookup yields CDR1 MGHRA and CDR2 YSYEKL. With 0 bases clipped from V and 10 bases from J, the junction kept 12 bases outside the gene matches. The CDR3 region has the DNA TGCGCCAGCAGCCAAGAACGGGGAGCGGGAGGGCCGAGAGAGCAGTTCTTC. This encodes CASSQERGAGGPREQFF.

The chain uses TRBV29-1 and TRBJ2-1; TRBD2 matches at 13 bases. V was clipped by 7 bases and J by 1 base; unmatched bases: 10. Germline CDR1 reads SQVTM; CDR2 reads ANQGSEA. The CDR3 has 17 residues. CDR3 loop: CSAAGTSGKMSYNEQFF. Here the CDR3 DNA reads TGCAGCGCAGCCGGGACTAGCGGGAAAATGTCCTACAATGAGCAGTTCTTC.